This TCR beta chain comes out of a study of T-cell reconstitution after alpha-beta-depleted transplantation in children. Overall study findings and caveats: Roughly two months post-transplant, alpha-beta T cells reportedly originated from several hundred graft clones that had expanded.

The CDR3 totals 15 residues. Losses at the gene ends were 6 bases for V and 4 bases for J; bases not matched to a gene: 5. The germline V gene encodes CDR1 WNHNN and CDR2 SYGVQD (reference sequence). As it was prepared, the TCRbeta library received unique molecular identifiers. MiXCR, run by TCRdb on the PCR reads, gives a single entry per CDR3 protein. The sample yields over 100,000 distinct CDR3 sequences, 10% seen once. This clonotype was seen more than once but under ten times. Its matching antigen is unknown. The chain has TRBV10-1 and TRBJ2-1, with 11 bases lining up with TRBD1. This receptor was identified in a boy between 2 and 10 years old with acute lymphoblastic leukemia, due to receive a stem cell transplant. The sample consisted of PBMCs, taken before TCRalphabeta/CD19-depleted stem cell transplant. CDR3 DNA sequence: TGCGCCAGCAGGGGGACAGGGGGAACTTACAATGAGCAGTTCTTC. Encoded protein: CASRGTGGTYNEQFF.